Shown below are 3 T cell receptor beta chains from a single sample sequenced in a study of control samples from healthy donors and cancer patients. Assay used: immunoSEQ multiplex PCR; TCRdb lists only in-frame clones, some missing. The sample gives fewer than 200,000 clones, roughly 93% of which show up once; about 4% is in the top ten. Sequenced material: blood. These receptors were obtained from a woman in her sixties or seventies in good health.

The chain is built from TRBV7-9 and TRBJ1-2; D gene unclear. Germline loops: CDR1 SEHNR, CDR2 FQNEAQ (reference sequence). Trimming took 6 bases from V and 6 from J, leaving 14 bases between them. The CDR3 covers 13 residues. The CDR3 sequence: CASRRTDSDGYTF. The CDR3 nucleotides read TGTGCCAGCAGGAGGACCGATTCGGATGGCTACACCTTC.

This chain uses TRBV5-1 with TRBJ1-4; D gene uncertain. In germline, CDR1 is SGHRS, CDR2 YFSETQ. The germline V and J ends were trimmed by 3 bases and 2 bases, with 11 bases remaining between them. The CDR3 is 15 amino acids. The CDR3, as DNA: TGCGCCAGCAGCTCTACTGGCTTTACTAATGAAAAACTGTTTTTT. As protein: CASSSTGFTNEKLFF.

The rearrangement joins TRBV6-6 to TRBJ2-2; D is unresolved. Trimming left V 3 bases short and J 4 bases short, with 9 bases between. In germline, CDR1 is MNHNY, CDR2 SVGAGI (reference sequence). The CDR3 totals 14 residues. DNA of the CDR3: TGTGCCAGCAGTTATTCAGCGACCACCGGGGAGCTGTTTTTT. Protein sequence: CASSYSATTGELFF.